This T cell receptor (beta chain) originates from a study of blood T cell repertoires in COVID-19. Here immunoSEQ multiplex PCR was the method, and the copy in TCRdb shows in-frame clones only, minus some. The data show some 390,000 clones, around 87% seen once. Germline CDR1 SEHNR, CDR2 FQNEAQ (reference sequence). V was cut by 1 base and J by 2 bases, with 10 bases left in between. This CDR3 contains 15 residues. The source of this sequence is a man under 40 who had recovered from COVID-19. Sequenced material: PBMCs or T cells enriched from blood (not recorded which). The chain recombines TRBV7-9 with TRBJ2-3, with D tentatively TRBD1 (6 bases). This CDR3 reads CASSLGQGNTDTQYF. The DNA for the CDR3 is TGTGCCAGCAGCTTAGGCCAGGGGAACACAGATACGCAGTATTTT.